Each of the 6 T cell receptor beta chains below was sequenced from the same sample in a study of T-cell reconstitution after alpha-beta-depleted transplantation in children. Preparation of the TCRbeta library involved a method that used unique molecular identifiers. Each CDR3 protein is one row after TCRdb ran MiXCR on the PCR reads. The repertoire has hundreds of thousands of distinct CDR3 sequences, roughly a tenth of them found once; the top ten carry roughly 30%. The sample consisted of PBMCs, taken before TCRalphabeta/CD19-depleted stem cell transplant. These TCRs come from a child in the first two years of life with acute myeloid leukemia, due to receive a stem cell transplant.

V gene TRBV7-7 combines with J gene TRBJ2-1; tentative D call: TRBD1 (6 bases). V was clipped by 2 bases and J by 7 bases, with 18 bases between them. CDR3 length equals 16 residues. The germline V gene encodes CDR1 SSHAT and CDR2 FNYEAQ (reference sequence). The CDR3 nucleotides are TGTGCCAGCAGCTTATGGGGCAGGGGCGGGTTGAATGAGCAGTTCTTC. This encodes CASSLWGRGGLNEQFF. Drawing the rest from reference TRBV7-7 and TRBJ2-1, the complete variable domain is GAGVSQSPRYKVTKRGQDVTLRCDPISSHATLYWYQQALGQGPEFLTYFNYEAQPDKSGLPSDRFSAERPEGSISTLTIQRTEQRDSAMYRCASSLWGRGGLNEQFFGPGTRLTVL.

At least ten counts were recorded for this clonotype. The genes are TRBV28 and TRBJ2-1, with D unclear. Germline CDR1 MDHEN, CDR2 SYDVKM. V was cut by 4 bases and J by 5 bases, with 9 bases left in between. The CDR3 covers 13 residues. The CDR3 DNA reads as TGTGCCAGCAGTTCGGGCCAACACAATGAGCAGTTCTTC. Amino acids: CASSSGQHNEQFF.

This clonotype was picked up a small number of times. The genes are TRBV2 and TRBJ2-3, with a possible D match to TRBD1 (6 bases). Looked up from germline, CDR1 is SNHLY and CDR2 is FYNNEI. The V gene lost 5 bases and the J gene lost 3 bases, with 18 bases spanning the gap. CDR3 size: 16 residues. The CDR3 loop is CASSLGHFGRTDTQYF. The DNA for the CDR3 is TGTGCCAGCAGTTTGGGACATTTTGGTCGGACAGATACGCAGTATTTT.

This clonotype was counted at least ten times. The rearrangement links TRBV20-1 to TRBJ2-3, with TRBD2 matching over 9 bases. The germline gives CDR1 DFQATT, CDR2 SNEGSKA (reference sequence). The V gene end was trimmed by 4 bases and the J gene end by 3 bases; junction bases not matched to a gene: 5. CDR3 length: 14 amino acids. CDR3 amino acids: CSAKGLAGTDTQYF. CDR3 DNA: TGCAGTGCTAAGGGACTAGCCGGGACAGATACGCAGTATTTT.

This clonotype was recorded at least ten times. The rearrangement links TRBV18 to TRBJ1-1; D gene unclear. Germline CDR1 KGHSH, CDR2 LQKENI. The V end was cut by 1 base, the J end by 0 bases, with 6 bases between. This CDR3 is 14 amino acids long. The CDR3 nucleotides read TGTGCCAGCTCACCACTTGGCGTGAACACTGAAGCTTTCTTT. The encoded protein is CASSPLGVNTEAFF.

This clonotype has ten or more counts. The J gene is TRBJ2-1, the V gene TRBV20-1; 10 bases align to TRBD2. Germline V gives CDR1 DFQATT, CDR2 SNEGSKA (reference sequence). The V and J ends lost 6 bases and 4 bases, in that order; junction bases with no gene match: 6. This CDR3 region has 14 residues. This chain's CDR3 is CSASLTSGYNEQFF. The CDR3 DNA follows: TGCAGTGCGAGCCTGACTAGCGGGTACAATGAGCAGTTCTTC.